The 31 T cell receptor beta chains in this list originate from one sample, sequenced in a study of tumor-infiltrating lymphocytes in primary liver carcinoma. Constant-region priming of approximately 0.55 ug total RNA yielded TCR beta cDNA. Researchers made the TCR beta libraries by running three nested multiplex PCR rounds with slightly modified ARM-PCR. A C-beta reverse primer and TRBV1-TRBV30 forward primers served in each of the first two PCR rounds, at 9 to 11 cycles apiece. Using its own MiXCR run on the multiplex PCR reads, TCRdb lists one record per CDR3 protein. In the table there are about 330,000 distinct CDR3 sequences, around 60% of which are singletons. Extraction also yielded germline DNA, while blood RNA was obtained from unsorted whole blood. The specimen was peripheral blood. Receptors were obtained from a man in his forties with primary liver carcinoma and hepatitis B virus infection.

In this sample, this clonotype turned up many times. The chain recombines TRBV11-2 with TRBJ2-7; TRBD1 matches at 7 bases. The ends lost 5 bases at V and 3 bases at J; junction bases unmatched: 13. Germline CDR1 reads SGHAT; CDR2 reads FQNNGV. The CDR3 totals 16 residues. The CDR3 coding sequence is TGTGCCAGCAGCCAGAGGATCGGGACAGATCTCTACGAGCAGTACTTC. Translated, it gives CASSQRIGTDLYEQYF.

The chain is built from TRBV19 and TRBJ1-5; D remains ambiguous. Germline values: CDR1 LNHDA, CDR2 SQIVND (reference sequence). CDR3 length: 15 amino acids. Trimming took off 1 base at V and 0 bases at J, with 7 bases between the two ends. In DNA form, the CDR3 reads TGTGCCAGTAGTATAGTGGGAGATAGCAATCAGCCCCAGCATTTT. Translating it yields CASSIVGDSNQPQHF.

Comments on this clonotype: A read error may be the cause here, since a much bigger clone is one base away. The chain carries TRBV29-1 and TRBJ1-2; the D gene is possibly TRBD1 (5 bases). The V and J ends lost 0 bases and 4 bases respectively, with 12 bases between them. Germline loops: CDR1 SQVTM, CDR2 ANQGSEA. The CDR3 is 14 amino acids. The CDR3 spells CSVEEGVEGYGYTF. CDR3 sequence (DNA): TGCAGCGTTGAAGAAGGGGTTGAGGGCTATGGCTACACCTTC.

Turning to this clonotype: The conserved final phenylalanine or tryptophan is absent from the CDR3, which likely points to a read error. The rearrangement uses TRBV11-2 and TRBJ1-3, with D hard to call. Trimming cost V 5 bases and J 9 bases, with 17 bases left between them. In germline, CDR1 is SGHAT, CDR2 FQNNGV. The CDR3 runs 14 residues. The CDR3 coding sequence is TGTGCCAGCAGCCCCGTTCCCGCTGACGGCACCATATATTTG. Amino acid sequence: CASSPVPADGTIYL.

This clonotype was observed many times. The chain uses TRBV12-3 or TRBV12-4 and TRBJ2-3, with TRBD2 matching 11 bases. This CDR3 has 15 amino acids. J gave up 4 bases and V 6 bases, and 6 bases lay outside the gene matches. CDR3 loop: CASSLAGGSADTQYF. The CDR3 nucleotides read TGTGCCAGCAGCCTAGCGGGAGGTAGCGCAGATACGCAGTATTTT.

This clonotype was detected many times. The genes are TRBV6-1 and TRBJ2-7; D not resolved. There are 14 residues in the CDR3. Between the trimmed V and J ends, which lost 3 bases and 3 bases, there was a span of 12 bases. Germline V gene data show CDR1 as MNHNS and CDR2 as SASEGT. CDR3 sequence (DNA): TGTGCCAGCAGTGATGTCCTACAGAACTACGAGCAGTACTTC. This codes for CASSDVLQNYEQYF.

Concerning this clonotype: A much larger clone differs from this one at a single base, so this may be a read error. The V call is TRBV4-2, the J call TRBJ2-4, with 7 bases that match TRBD2. V lost 0 bases to trimming and J lost 15 bases; unmatched junction nucleotides: 8. CDR3 length: 13 amino acids. Germline V gives CDR1 LGHNA, CDR2 YNFKEQ. This CDR3 reads CASSQDRLAVVYF. Written as DNA, the CDR3 is TGTGCCAGCAGCCAAGATAGACTAGCAGTCGTGTACTTC.

The chain joins TRBV5-1 to TRBJ2-1, with D unclear. Between the trimmed V and J ends, which lost 3 bases and 0 bases, there was a span of 13 bases. The CDR3 runs to 16 residues. Germline V gene data show CDR1 as SGHRS and CDR2 as YFSETQ. CDR3 protein: CASSWKDWSSYNEQFF. DNA of the CDR3: TGCGCCAGCAGCTGGAAAGACTGGAGCTCCTACAATGAGCAGTTCTTC.

The rearrangement links TRBV30 to TRBJ2-7, with TRBD2 matching over 8 bases. This CDR3 comprises 13 residues. Unmatched junction bases numbered 12, after V lost 8 bases and J lost 6 bases. CDR1 is GTSNPN, CDR2 SVGIG, per germline (reference sequence). CDR3 amino acids: CAGTPCGRFEQYF. The DNA for the CDR3 is TGTGCCGGCACCCCTTGCGGGAGGTTCGAGCAGTACTTC.

This clonotype has a count of ten or more. CDR3 sequence: CASSYSSGYYEQYF. The CDR3 nucleotides are TGTGCCAGCAGTTACTCGAGCGGTTACTACGAGCAGTACTTC. The V call is TRBV6-5, the J call TRBJ2-7; tentative D call: TRBD2 (5 bases). Germline V gives CDR1 MNHEY, CDR2 SVGAGI. Trimming took 0 bases from V and 3 from J, leaving 9 bases between them. This CDR3 is 14 amino acids long.

Points on this clonotype: One junction end does not reproduce the germline sequence, and a read error may be involved. The gene calls are TRBV6-1 and TRBJ2-1; TRBD1 aligns across 7 bases. CDR3 length: 14 residues. The germline V gene encodes CDR1 MNHNS and CDR2 SASEGT. The CDR3 loop is CASSELGQYNEQFF. CDR3 DNA: TGTGCCAGCAGTGAATTGGGACAGTACAATGAGCAATTCTTC.

On this clonotype: At one end, the junction sequence differs from germline, possibly due to a read error. CDR3: CASSYSPGGDYGHTF. CDR3 sequence (DNA): TGTGCCAGCAGTTACTCCCCAGGGGGGGACTATGGCCACACCTTC. The V call is TRBV6-6, the J call TRBJ1-2; 7 bases align to TRBD1. This CDR3 comprises 15 residues. Looked up from germline, CDR1 is MNHNY and CDR2 is SVGAGI (reference sequence).

In the case of this clonotype: An end of the junction differs from the germline gene, which may be a read error. The DNA for the CDR3 is TGTGCCGGCAGCCCATTGACAGGAAGCTTCTACAATGAGCAGTTCTTC. Encoded protein: CAGSPLTGSFYNEQFF. V gene TRBV11-2 combines with J gene TRBJ2-1, with D possibly TRBD1 on 6 matching bases. This CDR3 is 16 amino acids long. Germline values: CDR1 SGHAT, CDR2 FQNNGV.

On this clonotype: The junction departs from germline at one end; a sequencing error may be responsible. The rearrangement uses TRBV30 and TRBJ1-1, with TRBD1 as a possible D gene (6 bases). Germline values: CDR1 GTSNPN, CDR2 SVGIG (reference sequence). The CDR3 totals 13 residues. The CDR3 DNA reads as TGTACCTGGAGTAGGGGACAGAACACTGAAGCTTTCTTT. It codes for CTWSRGQNTEAFF.

The table lists this clonotype with many counts. The chain combines TRBV6-5 with TRBJ1-6, with D perhaps TRBD1 (6 bases). Trimming removed 4 bases from V and 12 bases from J, with 10 bases in between. The CDR3 spans 12 residues. Germline CDR1 and CDR2: MNHEY and SVGAGI. CDR3 sequence (DNA): TGTGCCAGCAGTTCTGGACAGAAACCCCTCCACTTT. This codes for CASSSGQKPLHF.

This clonotype has at least ten counts. The genes are TRBV11-3 and TRBJ2-1; D not resolved. V was pared by 2 bases and J by 10 bases, with 9 bases between. Germline CDR1 is SGHNT and CDR2 is YENEEA. This CDR3 spans 12 amino acids. The CDR3 DNA follows: TGTGCCAGCAGCTTATGGCGAAAGGAGCAGTTCTTC. Translating gives CASSLWRKEQFF. The entire variable domain, with the rest obtained from reference TRBV11-3 and TRBJ2-1, is as follows: EAGVVQSPRYKIIEKKQPVAFWCNPISGHNTLYWYLQNLGQGPELLIRYENEEAVDDSQLPKDRFSAERLKGVDSTLKIQPAELGDSAVYLCASSLWRKEQFFGPGTRLTVL.

Comments on this clonotype: A single base separates this from a much larger clone, so it may be a read error. This is likely a read error, given that the CDR3 carries no conserved phenylalanine or tryptophan at its end. The chain joins TRBV6-5 to TRBJ2-3; 9 nucleotides align to TRBD1. Looked up from germline, CDR1 is MNHEY and CDR2 is SVGAGI. The CDR3 has 14 amino acids. Trimming cost V 5 bases and J 1 base; bases outside gene matches: 1. The CDR3 DNA reads TGTGCCAGCAGTCGGACAGGGGGCACAGATACGCAGTATTAT. It translates to CASSRTGGTDTQYY.

The rearrangement uses TRBV12-3 or TRBV12-4 and TRBJ2-1; D unclear. The V gene lost 8 bases and the J gene lost 2 bases, with 10 bases spanning the gap. This CDR3 spans 13 amino acids. DNA for the CDR3: TGTGCCAGCGATTTCGGTGCCTACAATGAGCAGTTCTTC. The encoded protein is CASDFGAYNEQFF.

Regarding this clonotype: The junction differs from germline at one of its ends, possibly a read error. V and J are TRBV6-6 and TRBJ2-2; tentative D call: TRBD1 (7 bases). Germline values: CDR1 MNHNY, CDR2 SVGAGI (reference sequence). The CDR3 is 15 amino acids. CDR3 in amino acids: CASSHNDRAGGEPFF. In nucleotides, the CDR3 is TGTGCCAGCAGTCACAATGACAGGGCGGGCGGGGAGCCGTTTTTT.

Worth noting for this clonotype: At one end, the junction sequence differs from germline, possibly due to a read error. The J gene is TRBJ2-3, the V gene TRBV13; D possibly corresponds to TRBD1 (5 bases). The V gene's germline CDR1 is PRHDT and CDR2 FYEKMQ (reference sequence). This CDR3 has 16 amino acids. Here the CDR3 reads CASTHRTPRTKDAQYF. For the CDR3, the DNA is TGTGCCAGTACCCATCGGACCCCGAGGACAAAAGATGCGCAGTATTTT.

This clonotype was observed at least ten times. V usage is TRBV23-1 and J usage is TRBJ2-2; 7 bases agree with TRBD1. TRBV23-1 is an ORF for which the function is uncertain. Trimming took 5 bases from V and 4 from J; bases not matched to a gene: 7. CDR3 length equals 15 residues. In DNA form, the CDR3 reads TGCGCCAGCAGTGGGCAGGGGGTATTCACCGGGGAGCTGTTTTTT. It translates to CASSGQGVFTGELFF.

This clonotype was observed a single time. At one end the junction does not follow the germline gene, possibly because of a read error. The rearrangement uses TRBV11-2 and TRBJ1-2; 9 nucleotides match TRBD1. CDR3 length: 14 residues. Germline lookup yields CDR1 SGHAT and CDR2 FQNNGV. The CDR3 loop reads CAGSRSTGGNGYTF. CDR3 coding DNA: TGTGCCGGCAGCCGATCGACAGGGGGAAATGGCTACACCTTC.

The chain is built from TRBV5-1 and TRBJ2-7, with TRBD2 identical over 11 bases. CDR3 length equals 19 residues. The V and J ends lost 0 bases and 2 bases, in that order; junction bases with no gene match: 13. Per germline, CDR1 SGHRS and CDR2 YFSETQ. This CDR3 reads CASSLAVGPTSGNPYEQYF. In DNA form, the CDR3 reads TGCGCCAGCAGCTTGGCGGTGGGACCGACTAGCGGGAATCCCTACGAGCAGTACTTC.

J is TRBJ1-2 and V is TRBV6-1; no firm D call. This CDR3 contains 13 residues. The V and J ends lost 5 bases and 13 bases respectively, with 20 bases between them. Germline lookup yields CDR1 MNHNS and CDR2 SASEGT. CDR3 region: CASSPGFNYDTTF. CDR3 in DNA: TGTGCCAGCAGTCCCGGTTTCAACTATGACACCACCTTC.

This clonotype was recorded only once. Just one base apart from a much larger clone, this may be a read error. The CDR3 does not close with the conserved phenylalanine or tryptophan, likely indicating a read error. The genes are TRBV6-5 and TRBJ1-6, with 8 positions matching TRBD1. Germline assignment: CDR1 MNHEY and CDR2 SVGAGI. The CDR3 has 16 amino acids. The V segment lost 6 bases and the J segment 7 bases; nucleotides outside the gene matches: 11. The CDR3 DNA follows: TGTGCCAGCAGCCGAAGGCGCAGGGGGCCGAATTCACCCCTCCACTAT. Amino acid sequence: CASSRRRRGPNSPLHY.

The chain uses TRBV12-3 or TRBV12-4 and TRBJ2-1, with 8 nucleotides matching TRBD2. Trimming removed 7 bases from V and 7 bases from J; junction bases left unmatched: 9. The CDR3 extends over 14 amino acids. The DNA for the CDR3 is TGTGCCAGCAATCGGGGGACTAGTTGGAATGAGCAGTTCTTC. Protein product: CASNRGTSWNEQFF.

As regards this clonotype: The conserved phenylalanine or tryptophan is not found at the CDR3 terminus, so this likely reflects a read error. V gene TRBV11-2 combines with J gene TRBJ2-7; 7 nucleotides match TRBD1. In germline, CDR1 is SGHAT, CDR2 FQNNGV. The CDR3 sequence is 14 residues long. This CDR3 reads CANSLEGGDYEQYL. The CDR3 nucleotides read TGTGCCAACAGCTTAGAAGGGGGCGACTACGAGCAGTACTTA.

This rearrangement joins TRBV19 to TRBJ1-2; possible D gene TRBD1, 6 bases. Trimming stripped 4 bases from V and 4 bases from J, with 16 bases between. The V gene's germline CDR1 is LNHDA and CDR2 SQIVND (reference sequence). The CDR3 spans 15 residues. As DNA, the CDR3 is TGTGCCAGTAGTACCGGCGGAACAGGGACCTATGGCTACACCTTC. As protein: CASSTGGTGTYGYTF.

As concerns this clonotype: Just one base apart from a much larger clone, this may be a read error. The J gene is TRBJ2-6, the V gene TRBV12-3 or TRBV12-4; no clear D. The CDR3 loop spans 15 amino acids. The V gene lost 6 bases and the J gene lost 4 bases, with 13 bases spanning the gap. As DNA, the CDR3 is TGTGCCAGCAGAAGAAGGATCGCCGGGGCCAACGTCCTGACTTTC. Its translation: CASRRRIAGANVLTF.

Points on this clonotype: A much larger clone differs from this one at a single base, so this may be a read error. The rearrangement joins TRBV5-1 to TRBJ2-6; the match to TRBD1 covers 9 bases. The CDR3 is 18 amino acids. CDR1 is SGHRS and CDR2 is YFSETQ in the germline V gene. The DNA for the CDR3 is TGCGTCAGCAGCCAGCTCCCGGGACAGGGCTCTGGGGCCAACGTCCTGACTTTC. This codes for CVSSQLPGQGSGANVLTF.

As regards this clonotype: One end of the junction fails to match germline, which may point to a read error. The CDR3 sequence is CACSLEAARNEKLFF. The CDR3 DNA follows: TGCGCCTGCAGCTTGGAAGCCGCACGTAATGAAAAACTGTTTTTT. This chain uses TRBV5-1 with TRBJ1-4; D gene unclear. CDR3 size: 15 residues. Germline V gene sequence: CDR1 SGHRS, CDR2 YFSETQ.